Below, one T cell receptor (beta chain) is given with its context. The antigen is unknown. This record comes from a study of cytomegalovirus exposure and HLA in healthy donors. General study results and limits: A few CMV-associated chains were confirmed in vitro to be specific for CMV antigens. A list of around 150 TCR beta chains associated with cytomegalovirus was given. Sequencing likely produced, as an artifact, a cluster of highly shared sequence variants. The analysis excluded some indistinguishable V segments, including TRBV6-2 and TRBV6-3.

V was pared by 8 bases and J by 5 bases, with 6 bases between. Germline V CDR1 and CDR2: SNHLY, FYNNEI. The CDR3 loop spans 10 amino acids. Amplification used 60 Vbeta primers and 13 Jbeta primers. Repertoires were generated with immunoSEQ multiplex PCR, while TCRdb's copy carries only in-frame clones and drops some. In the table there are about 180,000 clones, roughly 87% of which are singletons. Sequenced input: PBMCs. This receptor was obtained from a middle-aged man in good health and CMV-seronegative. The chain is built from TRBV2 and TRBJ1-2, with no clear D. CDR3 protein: CASFRYGYTF. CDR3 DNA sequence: TGTGCCAGCTTCAGATATGGCTACACCTTC. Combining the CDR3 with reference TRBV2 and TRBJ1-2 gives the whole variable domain EPEVTQTPSHQVTQMGQEVILRCVPISNHLYFYWYRQILGQKVEFLVSFYNNEISEKSEIFDDQFSVERPDGSNFTLKIRSTKLEDSAMYFCASFRYGYTFGSGTRLTVV.